The rows below give T cell receptor beta chains drawn from one sample of a study of blood T cell repertoires in COVID-19. TCRdb's table, derived via immunoSEQ multiplex PCR, lists solely in-frame clones and lacks some. The table has around 230,000 clones, 70% to 90% seen once. The specimen sequenced was PBMCs or T cells enriched from blood (not recorded which). The receptor set was obtained from a man in his forties or fifties who had recovered from COVID-19. CDR3s include the opening cysteine and the closing phenylalanine or tryptophan. Fields, in order: CDR3 protein, D gene, clone size, J gene, V gene. A D gene is named only where the DNA matches it firmly. Clone size is given for some rows only: seen once, a few or many times, or a class if the clone is expanded.

CDR3: CASSLYDSGTDTQYF
D: .
size: .
J: TRBJ2-3
V: TRBV27

CDR3: CASSPRSGITSSYNEQFF
D: TRBD2
size: .
J: TRBJ2-1
V: TRBV18

CDR3: CASSPGQVNDGYTF
D: TRBD1
size: .
J: TRBJ1-2
V: TRBV11-1

CDR3: CASSRRDTQYF
D: .
size: .
J: TRBJ2-3
V: TRBV12-3/TRBV12-4

CDR3: CASSSPPGANYGYTF
D: .
size: .
J: TRBJ1-2
V: TRBV19

CDR3: CASSQGSRAGYTF
D: .
size: .
J: TRBJ1-2
V: TRBV3-1/TRBV3-2

CDR3: CASRPGQGTGELFF
D: TRBD1
size: once
J: TRBJ2-2
V: TRBV5-1

CDR3: CAISDRASEAFF
D: .
size: .
J: TRBJ1-1
V: TRBV10-3

CDR3: CASSVDNREIVETQYF
D: .
size: .
J: TRBJ2-5
V: TRBV9

CDR3: CASSSGTFF
D: .
size: .
J: TRBJ1-1
V: TRBV5-5

CDR3: CASSLAPRLQGASEAFF
D: TRBD1
size: .
J: TRBJ1-1
V: TRBV11-1

CDR3: CASSPELDTEAFF
D: .
size: once
J: TRBJ1-1
V: TRBV18

CDR3: CASSLYGGEGNTIYF
D: .
size: .
J: TRBJ1-3
V: TRBV5-1

CDR3: CASRVQGREKLFF
D: TRBD1
size: .
J: TRBJ1-4
V: TRBV3-1/TRBV3-2

CDR3: CASSPPTQGSTDTQYF
D: .
size: .
J: TRBJ2-3
V: TRBV18

CDR3: CASSPRPGDLRGAFF
D: .
size: .
J: TRBJ1-1
V: TRBV5-6

CDR3: CASSWTGTDEQYF
D: TRBD1
size: .
J: TRBJ2-7
V: TRBV5-1

CDR3: CASSLGGRTLYGYTF
D: .
size: once
J: TRBJ1-2
V: TRBV7-8

CDR3: CASSLVAREAEAFF
D: .
size: .
J: TRBJ1-1
V: TRBV5-8

CDR3: CASSRRPGTADTQYF
D: TRBD1
size: .
J: TRBJ2-3
V: TRBV5-1

CDR3: CSARRGVGSYEQYF
D: .
size: .
J: TRBJ2-7
V: TRBV29-1

CDR3: CAWSENSYEQYF
D: .
size: .
J: TRBJ2-7
V: TRBV30

CDR3: CASKSVPGANVLTF
D: .
size: .
J: TRBJ2-6
V: TRBV5-1

CDR3: CAWSVLYQPQHF
D: .
size: once
J: TRBJ1-5
V: TRBV30

CDR3: CASSLQWPQETQYF
D: .
size: .
J: TRBJ2-5
V: TRBV5-1

CDR3: CASSQDARGLYF
D: TRBD1
size: .
J: TRBJ2-7
V: TRBV3-1/TRBV3-2

CDR3: CASSVSGSNQPQHF
D: .
size: .
J: TRBJ1-5
V: TRBV9

CDR3: CASEGTGVSGAFF
D: .
size: .
J: TRBJ1-1
V: TRBV6-5

CDR3: CASSSLAGEDELFF
D: TRBD2
size: .
J: TRBJ2-2
V: TRBV27

CDR3: CASRHGTSLFPGELFF
D: TRBD2
size: .
J: TRBJ2-2
V: TRBV4-1

CDR3: CASSTASGGIPEQYF
D: TRBD2
size: .
J: TRBJ2-7
V: TRBV6-5

CDR3: CSVVHRDNYGYTF
D: .
size: .
J: TRBJ1-2
V: TRBV29-1

CDR3: CASSFSVAGAGETQYF
D: TRBD2
size: .
J: TRBJ2-5
V: TRBV11-3

CDR3: CASSLGPRGPGNGYTF
D: .
size: .
J: TRBJ1-2
V: TRBV11-1

CDR3: CASSLGDRGSYNEQFF
D: TRBD1
size: few
J: TRBJ2-1
V: TRBV5-4

CDR3: CATKGDGIWNLRGPQHF
D: .
size: .
J: TRBJ1-5
V: TRBV19